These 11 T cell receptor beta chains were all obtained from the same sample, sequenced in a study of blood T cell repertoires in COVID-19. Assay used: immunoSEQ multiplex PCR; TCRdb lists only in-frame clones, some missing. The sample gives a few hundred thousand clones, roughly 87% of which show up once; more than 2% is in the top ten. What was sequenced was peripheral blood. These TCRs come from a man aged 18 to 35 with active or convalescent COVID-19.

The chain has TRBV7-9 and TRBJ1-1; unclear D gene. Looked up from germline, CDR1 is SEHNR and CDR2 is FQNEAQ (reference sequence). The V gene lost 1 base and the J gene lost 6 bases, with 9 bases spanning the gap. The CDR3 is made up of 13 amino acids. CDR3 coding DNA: TGTGCCAGCAGCTTAGTTCTCGGGGCTGAAGCTTTCTTT. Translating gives CASSLVLGAEAFF.

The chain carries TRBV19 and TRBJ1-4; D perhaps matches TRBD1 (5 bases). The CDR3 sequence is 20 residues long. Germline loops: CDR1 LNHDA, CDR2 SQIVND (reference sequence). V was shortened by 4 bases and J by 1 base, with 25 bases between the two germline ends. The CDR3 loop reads CASSTDSSDRTGGTNEKLFF. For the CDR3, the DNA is TGTGCCAGTAGTACCGACAGCTCTGACAGAACCGGGGGAACTAATGAAAAACTGTTTTTT. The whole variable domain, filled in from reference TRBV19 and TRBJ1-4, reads DGGITQSPKYLFRKEGQNVTLSCEQNLNHDAMYWYRQDPGQGLRLIYYSQIVNDFQKGDIAEGYSVSREKKESFPLTVTSAQKNPTAFYLCASSTDSSDRTGGTNEKLFFGSGTQLSVL.

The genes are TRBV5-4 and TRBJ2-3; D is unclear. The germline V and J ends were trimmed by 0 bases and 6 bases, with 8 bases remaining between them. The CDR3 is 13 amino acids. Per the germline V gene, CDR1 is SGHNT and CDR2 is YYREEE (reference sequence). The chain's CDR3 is CASSLVPSDTQYF. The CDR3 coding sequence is TGTGCCAGCAGCTTGGTCCCCTCTGATACGCAGTATTTT.

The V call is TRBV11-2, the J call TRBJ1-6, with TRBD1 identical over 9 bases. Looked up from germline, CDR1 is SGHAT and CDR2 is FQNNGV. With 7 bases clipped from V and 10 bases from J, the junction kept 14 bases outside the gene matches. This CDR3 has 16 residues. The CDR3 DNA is TGTGCCAGCACCATTATGCCGGGACAGGGTATCTCACCCCTCCACTTT. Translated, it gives CASTIMPGQGISPLHF.

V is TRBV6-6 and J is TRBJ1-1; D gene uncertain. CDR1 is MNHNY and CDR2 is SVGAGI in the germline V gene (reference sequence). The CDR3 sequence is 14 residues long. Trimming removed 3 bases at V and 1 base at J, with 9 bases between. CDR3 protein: CASSYLQENTEAFF. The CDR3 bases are TGTGCCAGCAGTTATCTGCAGGAGAACACTGAAGCTTTCTTT.

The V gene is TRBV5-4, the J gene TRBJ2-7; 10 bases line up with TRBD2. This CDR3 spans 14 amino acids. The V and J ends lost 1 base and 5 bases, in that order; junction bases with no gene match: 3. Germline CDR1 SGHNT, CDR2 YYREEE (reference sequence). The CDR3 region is CASSLWLAGDEQYF. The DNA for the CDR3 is TGTGCCAGCAGCTTGTGGCTAGCGGGAGACGAGCAGTACTTC.

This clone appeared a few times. The chain's CDR3 is CASSLAIRDGYTF. The CDR3 nucleotides are TGTGCCAGCAGCTTAGCGATCAGGGATGGCTACACCTTC. V gene TRBV7-2 combines with J gene TRBJ1-2; D perhaps matches TRBD1 (5 bases). The V end was cut by 0 bases, the J end by 6 bases, with 8 bases between. The CDR3 totals 13 residues. Germline V CDR1 and CDR2: SGHTA, FQGNSA.

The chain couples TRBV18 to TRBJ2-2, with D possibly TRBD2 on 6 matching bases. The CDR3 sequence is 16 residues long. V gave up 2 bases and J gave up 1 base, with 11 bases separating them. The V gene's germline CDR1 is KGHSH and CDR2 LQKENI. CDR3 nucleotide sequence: TGTGCCAGCTCACCAGGAGGGAGTGGGAACACCGGGGAGCTGTTTTTT. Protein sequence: CASSPGGSGNTGELFF.

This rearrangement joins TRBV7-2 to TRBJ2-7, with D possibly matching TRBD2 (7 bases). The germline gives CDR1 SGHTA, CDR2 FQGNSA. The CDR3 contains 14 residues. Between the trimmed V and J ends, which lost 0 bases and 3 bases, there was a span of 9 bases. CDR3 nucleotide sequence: TGTGCCAGCAGCTTAGCGGGGGGGCACTACGAGCAGTACTTC. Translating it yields CASSLAGGHYEQYF. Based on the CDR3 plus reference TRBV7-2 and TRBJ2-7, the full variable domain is GAGVSQSPSNKVTEKGKDVELRCDPISGHTALYWYRQSLGQGLEFLIYFQGNSAPDKSGLPSDRFSAERTGGSVSTLTIQRTQQEDSAVYLCASSLAGGHYEQYFGPGTRLTVT.

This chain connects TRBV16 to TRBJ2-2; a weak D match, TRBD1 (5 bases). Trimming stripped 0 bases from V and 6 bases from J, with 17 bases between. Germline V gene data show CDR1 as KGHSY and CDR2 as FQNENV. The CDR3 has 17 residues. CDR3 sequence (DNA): TGTGCCAGCAGCCAATCAGGGCGCAGGGCGATCGCCGGGGAGCTGTTTTTT. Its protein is CASSQSGRRAIAGELFF.

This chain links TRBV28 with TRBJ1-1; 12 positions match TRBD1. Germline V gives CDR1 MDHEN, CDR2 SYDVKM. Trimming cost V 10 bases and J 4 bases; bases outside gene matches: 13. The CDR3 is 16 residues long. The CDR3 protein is CATSRWDRGRGTEAFF. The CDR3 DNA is TGTGCCACCTCACGTTGGGACAGGGGGCGCGGCACTGAAGCTTTCTTT.